The text below deals with one T cell receptor (beta chain). No antigen is known for it. TCRdb re-analysed the 5' RACE reads in MiXCR, keeping a single row per CDR3 protein. The data hold 350,000 to 400,000 distinct CDR3 sequences, with roughly 21% observed a single time. These data belong to a study of T-cell memory formation after mild COVID-19. The study, taken as a whole, reports: Cross-reactive memory appears to have joined, as suggested by some responding clones showing up in pre-infection memory. Contracting clones, day 15 to 85, had balanced CD4/CD8, and later expanders favored CD4+. The CD4+ clones that contracted clustered mainly within CM and EM, and the CD8+ clones concentrated in EMRA.

Germline lookup yields CDR1 MGHRA and CDR2 YSYEKL. The CDR3 is 15 residues long. Trimming stripped 0 bases from V and 7 bases from J, with 15 bases between. Sample: PBMCs or a T cell subset sorted from them (not recorded which). The chain has TRBV4-1 and TRBJ1-1; possibly TRBD1 for D (6 bases). The receptor was isolated from an adult woman who had mild COVID-19 (a few samples of this study predate the infection). Cell type and time point are not known. This chain's CDR3 is CASSQDLSRGYEAFF. Here the CDR3 DNA reads TGCGCCAGCAGCCAAGATTTGAGCAGGGGCTATGAAGCTTTCTTT.